This record looks at one TCR beta chain sequence and its context. Its antigen is unidentified. The data derive from a study of cytomegalovirus exposure and HLA in healthy donors. Study background: The roughly 700 first-cohort repertoires and the roughly 120 validation repertoires shared the same platform, a later analysis reported.

Generated by immunoSEQ multiplex PCR, the TCRdb table keeps only in-frame clones and is missing some. Of roughly 98,000 clones listed, roughly 87% are singletons. The approximately 120-subject validation cohort, separate from the roughly 700-subject first cohort, included the donors. The germline CDR1 and CDR2 sequences are SGHRS and YFSETQ. J lost 2 bases, V lost 0 bases, and 12 bases had no gene match. The CDR3 spans 19 residues. Overall study findings and caveats: Generally TCR sequences proved uncommon, though certain public TCRs appeared in numerous donors.

What was sequenced was PBMCs. This sequence originates from a man in his late teens or twenties in good health and CMV-seropositive. The chain uses TRBV5-1 and TRBJ2-1; 9 nucleotides align to TRBD1. DNA of the CDR3: TGCGCCAGCAGCTTGGGAGGACAGGGGCGCCCAGGGGCCTACAATGAGCAGTTCTTC. It encodes CASSLGGQGRPGAYNEQFF.